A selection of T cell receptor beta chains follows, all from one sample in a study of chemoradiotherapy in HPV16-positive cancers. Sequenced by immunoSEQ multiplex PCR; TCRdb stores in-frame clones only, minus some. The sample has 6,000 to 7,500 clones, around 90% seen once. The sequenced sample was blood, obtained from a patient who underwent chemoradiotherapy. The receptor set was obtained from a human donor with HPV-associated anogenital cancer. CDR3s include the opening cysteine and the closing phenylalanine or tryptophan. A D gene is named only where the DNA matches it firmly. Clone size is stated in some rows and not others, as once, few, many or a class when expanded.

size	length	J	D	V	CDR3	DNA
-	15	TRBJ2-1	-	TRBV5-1	CASSRSRDLGNEQFF	TGCGCCAGCAGTCGTTCCCGAGACCTGGGCAATGAGCAGTTCTTC
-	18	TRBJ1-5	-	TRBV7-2	CASSLDSSGVGGFQPQHF	TGTGCCAGCAGCTTAGATAGCTCAGGCGTCGGAGGATTTCAGCCCCAGCATTTT
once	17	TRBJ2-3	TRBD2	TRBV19	CASRGTSRGAWGDTQYF	TGTGCCAGTCGGGGGACTAGCAGAGGGGCGTGGGGAGATACGCAGTATTTT
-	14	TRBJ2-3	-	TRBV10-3	CAISESYGTDTQYF	TGTGCCATCAGTGAGTCGTATGGCACAGATACGCAGTATTTT
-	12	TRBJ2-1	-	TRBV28	CASSSQADEQFF	TGTGCCAGCAGTTCACAGGCCGATGAGCAGTTCTTC
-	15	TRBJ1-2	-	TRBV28	CASTPGRGPNYGYTF	TGTGCCAGCACCCCTGGGAGGGGACCGAACTATGGCTACACCTTC
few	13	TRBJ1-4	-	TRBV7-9	CASSLREGEKLFF	TGTGCCAGCAGCTTACGTGAGGGGGAAAAACTGTTTTTT
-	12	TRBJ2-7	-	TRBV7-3	CASRSPPGPWYF	TGTGCCAGCAGATCCCCGCCGGGCCCTTGGTACTTC
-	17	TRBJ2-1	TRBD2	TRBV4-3	CASSQGSGSLGGNEQFF	TGCGCCAGCAGCCAAGGTAGCGGGAGCCTAGGGGGGAATGAGCAGTTCTTC
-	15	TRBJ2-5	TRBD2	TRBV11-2	CASSLGPGGQETQYF	TGTGCCAGCAGCTTAGGTCCGGGGGGGCAAGAGACCCAGTACTTC
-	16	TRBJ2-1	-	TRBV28	CASSAPLKGGSNEQFF	TGTGCCAGCAGTGCCCCCTTGAAGGGTGGTTCCAATGAGCAGTTCTTC
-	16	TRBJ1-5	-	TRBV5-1	CASSLGLSGLNQPQHF	TGCGCCAGCAGCTTGGGGTTATCCGGTCTCAATCAGCCCCAGCATTTT
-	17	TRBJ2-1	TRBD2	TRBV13	CASSLVRLASGRAWQFF	TGTGCCAGCAGCCTGGTCAGGTTGGCTAGCGGGAGGGCCTGGCAGTTCTTC
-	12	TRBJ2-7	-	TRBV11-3	CASSLGTGEQYF	TGTGCCAGCAGCTTAGGGACTGGGGAGCAGTACTTC
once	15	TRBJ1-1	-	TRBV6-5	CASSYIQRTNTEAFF	TGTGCCAGCAGTTACATACAACGGACGAACACTGAAGCTTTCTTT
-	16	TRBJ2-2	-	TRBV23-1	CASKNAVFSNTGELFF	TGCGCCAGCAAAAATGCCGTCTTTTCGAACACCGGGGAGCTGTTTTTT
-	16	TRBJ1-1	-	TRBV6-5	CASSYSRRNMNTEAFF	TGTGCCAGCAGTTACTCGCGACGGAACATGAACACTGAAGCTTTCTTT
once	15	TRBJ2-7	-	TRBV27	CASTPLGQGRYEQYF	TGTGCCAGTACTCCCCTGGGGCAGGGGAGATACGAGCAGTACTTC
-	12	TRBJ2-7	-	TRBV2	CALVRDSYEQYF	TGTGCTCTTGTCCGGGACTCCTACGAGCAGTACTTC
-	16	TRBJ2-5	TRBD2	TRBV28	CASSLVTAGNQETQYF	TGTGCCAGCAGTTTAGTTACAGCGGGAAACCAAGAGACCCAGTACTTC
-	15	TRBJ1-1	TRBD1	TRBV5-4	CASSLGGGTVSEAFF	TGTGCCAGCAGCTTGGGAGGGGGGACAGTCTCTGAAGCTTTCTTT
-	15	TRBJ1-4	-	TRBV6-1	CASSPEGVFDEKLFF	TGTGCCAGCAGCCCCGAAGGGGTATTCGATGAAAAACTGTTTTTT
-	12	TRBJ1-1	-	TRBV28	CAAGKMSTEAFF	TGTGCGGCAGGGAAGATGAGCACTGAAGCTTTCTTT
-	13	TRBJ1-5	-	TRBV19	CASSMSVDQPQHF	TGTGCCAGTAGTATGTCTGTAGATCAGCCCCAGCATTTT
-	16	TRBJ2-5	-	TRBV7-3	CASSLTVRGARETQYF	TGTGCCAGCAGCTTAACGGTCAGGGGGGCGCGAGAGACCCAGTACTTC
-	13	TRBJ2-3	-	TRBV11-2	CASSEDARDTQYF	TGTGCCAGCAGCGAGGATGCGCGGGATACGCAGTATTTT
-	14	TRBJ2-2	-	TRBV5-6	CASSFDRPSGELFF	TGTGCCAGCAGCTTTGACAGGCCCTCCGGGGAGCTGTTTTTT
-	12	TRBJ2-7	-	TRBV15	CATSRDSYEQYF	TGTGCCACCAGCAGGGACAGCTACGAGCAGTACTTC
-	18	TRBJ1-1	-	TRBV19	CASSIAAEGGIVRTEAFF	TGTGCCAGTAGTATTGCGGCCGAGGGGGGAATCGTTAGAACTGAAGCTTTCTTT
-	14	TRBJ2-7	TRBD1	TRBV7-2	CASSLDNRGNEQYF	TGTGCCAGCAGCTTAGACAACAGGGGAAACGAGCAGTACTTC
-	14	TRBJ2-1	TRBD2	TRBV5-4	CASSFPSGTNEQFF	TGTGCCAGCAGCTTCCCTAGCGGTACGAATGAGCAGTTCTTC
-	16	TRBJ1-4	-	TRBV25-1	CASSDNWAGNFEKLFF	TGTGCCAGCAGCGATAATTGGGCAGGGAATTTTGAAAAACTGTTTTTT
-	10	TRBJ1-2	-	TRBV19	CASSNRGYTF	TGTGCCAGTAGTAATCGGGGCTACACCTTC
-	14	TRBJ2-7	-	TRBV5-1	CASSLGGAGDEQYF	TGCGCCAGCAGCTTGGGAGGGGCTGGCGACGAGCAGTACTTC
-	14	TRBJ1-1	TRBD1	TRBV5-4	CASSGGTGNTEAFF	TGTGCCAGCAGCGGGGGGACAGGGAACACTGAAGCTTTCTTT
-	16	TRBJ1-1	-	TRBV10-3	CAISASTGGWNTEAFF	TGTGCCATCAGTGCCTCCACGGGGGGTTGGAACACTGAAGCTTTCTTT
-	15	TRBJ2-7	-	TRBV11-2	CASSLNRDFPYEQYF	TGTGCCAGCAGCTTAAACCGGGACTTTCCCTACGAGCAGTACTTC
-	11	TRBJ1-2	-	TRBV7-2	CASSDNYGYTF	TGTGCCAGCAGCGACAACTATGGCTACACCTTC
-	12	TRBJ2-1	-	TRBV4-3	CASSQRFTEQFF	TGCGCCAGCAGCCAAAGGTTTACCGAGCAGTTCTTC
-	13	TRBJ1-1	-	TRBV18	CASSPGMNTEAFF	TGTGCCAGCTCACCGGGCATGAACACTGAAGCTTTCTTT
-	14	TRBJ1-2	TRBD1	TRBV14	CASSLRQGSRGYTF	TGTGCCAGCAGCCTTAGACAGGGGAGCCGTGGCTACACCTTC
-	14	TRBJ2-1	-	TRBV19	CASRSSGRINEQFF	TGTGCCAGTAGATCAAGCGGAAGGATCAATGAGCAGTTCTTC
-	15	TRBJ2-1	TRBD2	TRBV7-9	CASSPLPSGNNEQFF	TGTGCCAGCTCCCCGCTGCCTAGCGGTAACAATGAGCAGTTCTTC
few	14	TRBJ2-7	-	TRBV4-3	CASSPEQGLYEQYF	TGCGCCAGCAGCCCCGAGCAGGGCCTCTACGAGCAGTACTTC
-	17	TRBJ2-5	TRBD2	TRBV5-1	CASSFGLAGALQETQYF	TGCGCCAGCAGTTTCGGACTAGCGGGGGCGCTTCAAGAGACCCAGTACTTC
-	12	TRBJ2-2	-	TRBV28	CASSSVTGELFF	TGTGCCAGCAGCAGCGTCACCGGGGAGCTGTTTTTT
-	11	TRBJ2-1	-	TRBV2	CASSGYNEQFF	TGTGCCAGCAGTGGTTACAATGAGCAGTTCTTC
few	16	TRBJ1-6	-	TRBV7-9	CASSAGSGFYNSPLHF	TGTGCCAGCAGCGCCGGCTCAGGGTTTTATAATTCACCCCTCCACTTT
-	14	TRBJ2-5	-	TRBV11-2	CASSSTQGLETQYF	TGTGCCAGCAGCTCAACGCAGGGGTTGGAGACCCAGTACTTC
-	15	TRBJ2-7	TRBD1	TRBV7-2	CASSLVGTGDYEQYF	TGTGCCAGCAGCTTAGTGGGGACAGGGGACTACGAGCAGTACTTC
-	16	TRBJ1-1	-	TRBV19	CASITLAPSGNTEAFF	TGTGCCAGTATAACTCTGGCTCCCTCGGGGAACACTGAAGCTTTCTTT
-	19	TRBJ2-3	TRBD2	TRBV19	CASSVPGLAGHSSTDTQYF	TGTGCCAGTAGTGTCCCGGGACTAGCGGGACATTCTAGCACAGATACGCAGTATTTT
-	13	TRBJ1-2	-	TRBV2	CASSISGDYGYTF	TGTGCCAGCAGTATATCAGGGGACTATGGCTACACCTTC
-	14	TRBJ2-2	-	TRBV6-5	CASSPDSNTGELFF	TGTGCCAGCAGTCCTGACAGCAACACCGGGGAGCTGTTTTTT
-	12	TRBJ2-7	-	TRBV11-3	CASSSADSEQYF	TGTGCCAGCAGCTCAGCGGACTCCGAGCAGTACTTC
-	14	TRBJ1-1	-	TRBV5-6	CASRRRERVTEAFF	TGTGCCAGCAGGCGCAGGGAACGGGTTACTGAAGCTTTCTTT
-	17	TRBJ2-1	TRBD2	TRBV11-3	CASSHGTSGGANGEQFF	TGTGCCAGCAGCCACGGGACTAGCGGGGGGGCCAACGGTGAGCAGTTCTTC
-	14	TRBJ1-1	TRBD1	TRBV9	CASSVAGGVTEAFF	TGTGCCAGCAGCGTAGCAGGGGGCGTCACTGAAGCTTTCTTT
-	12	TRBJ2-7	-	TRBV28	CASSLYEREQYF	TGTGCCAGCAGTTTATACGAGAGGGAGCAGTACTTC
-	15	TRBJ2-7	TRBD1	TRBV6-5	CASSYSGTGTYEQYF	TGTGCCAGCAGTTACTCGGGGACAGGGACCTACGAGCAGTACTTC